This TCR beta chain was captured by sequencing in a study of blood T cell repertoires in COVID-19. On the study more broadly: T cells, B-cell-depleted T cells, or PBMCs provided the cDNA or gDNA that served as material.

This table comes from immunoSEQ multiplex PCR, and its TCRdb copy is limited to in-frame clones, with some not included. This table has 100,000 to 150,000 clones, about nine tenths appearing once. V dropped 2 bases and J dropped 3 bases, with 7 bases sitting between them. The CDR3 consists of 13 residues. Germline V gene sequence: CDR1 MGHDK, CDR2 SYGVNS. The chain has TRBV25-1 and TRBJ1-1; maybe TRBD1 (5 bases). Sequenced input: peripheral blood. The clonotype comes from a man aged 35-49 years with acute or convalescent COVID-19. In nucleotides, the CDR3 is TGTGCCAGCAGTGAACAGGGATACACTGAAGCTTTCTTT. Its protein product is CASSEQGYTEAFF.